This TCR beta chain was documented in a study of blood T cells in healthy people across ages. Russia was home to the donors, healthy Caucasian individuals aged about 6 to 100. Donors each provided ten milliliters of peripheral blood. CDR3 length equals 15 residues. V shed 2 bases and J shed 2 bases, with 13 bases lying between them. Germline values: CDR1 GTSNPN, CDR2 SVGIG (reference sequence). PCR was performed a second time for about 7 to 11 cycles using a sample-barcoded 5' primer and a J-beta primer mix. TCRdb reanalysed the 5' RACE reads using MiXCR and keeps one entry per CDR3 protein. Here the sample spans about 580,000 distinct CDR3 sequences, 47% being singletons. Broader study findings: Naive T cell percentage strongly correlated with TCR beta diversity. Roughly linearly, TCR beta diversity per million T cells fell as age increased.

This clonotype was observed a single time. As yet, its antigen is unknown. The sequence derives from a man older than 75 in good health. Sequencing was performed on blood. V usage is TRBV30 and J usage is TRBJ2-1, with D perhaps given as TRBD1 or TRBD2 (5 bases each). CDR3 bases: TGTGCCTGGAGTCCGGACGGGACCACCTACAATGAGCAGTTCTTC. As protein: CAWSPDGTTYNEQFF.